The clone carrying this TCR beta chain was seen only a few times. Antigen unknown. This sample was included in a study of identical twins. Study-wide results and limits: Twin sharing of out-of-frame TCR alpha was underestimated by models in monozygotic pairs. Diverse VJ usage suggested most zero-insertion clonotypes were not invariant T cells.

The V and J ends lost 1 base and 6 bases, in that order; junction bases with no gene match: 12. From germline, CDR1 is DFQATT and CDR2 SNEGSKA (reference sequence). The CDR3 contains 15 residues. In TCRdb, the 5' RACE reads were re-called with MiXCR into one record per CDR3 protein. The table has 540,000 or so distinct CDR3 sequences, about a fifth seen once. The same data also contributed to another study, on yellow fever vaccine responses in identical twins.

The receptor's source is a woman aged 18-30 years in good health. Sequenced: CD4+ T cells sorted from blood. V gene TRBV20-1 combines with J gene TRBJ2-7; the match to TRBD2 covers 7 bases. The CDR3 DNA sequence: TGCAGTGCTAGAGTAATCACTAGCGAAAGGGGCGAGCAGTACTTC. It is translated as CSARVITSERGEQYF.